The clone carrying this TCR beta chain has ten or more counts. Libraries of TCR beta chains were produced by 5' RACE (UMI-labeled). TCRdb re-derived calls from the 5' RACE reads in MiXCR, one entry per CDR3 protein. Of some 7,400 distinct CDR3 sequences listed, 3% to 5% were seen once; the top ten hold less than 45%. The CDR3 is 12 residues long. With 1 base removed from V and 8 bases from J, the gap between germline ends came to 8 bases. Germline-derived CDR1 and CDR2 are SEHNR and FQNEAQ (reference sequence). The starting material, duplicate vials of under 170,000 sorted CD8+ T cells per subset, provided the RNA. The data derive from a study of human CD8 memory T cell subsets.

The chain uses TRBV7-9 and TRBJ1-1; D not resolved. This receptor was obtained from a human donor in good health. The sample taken for sequencing was CD8+ T cells from PBMCs. As DNA, the CDR3 is TGTGCCAGCAGCTTAGGGCAGATAGAAGCTTTCTTT. Translating it yields CASSLGQIEAFF.